Listed here is a single T cell receptor beta chain. With 6 bases removed from V and 1 base from J, the gap between germline ends came to 11 bases. Germline CDR1 and CDR2: SGDLS and YYNGEE. The CDR3 sequence is 13 residues long. This sample was taken from a study of control samples from healthy donors and cancer patients. Assay used: immunoSEQ multiplex PCR; TCRdb lists only in-frame clones, some missing. The data contain 160,000 or so clones, 93% of them singletons. J is TRBJ2-7 and V is TRBV9; D is unresolved. The clonotype originates from a man aged 50 to 60 in good health. The specimen sequenced was blood. This chain's CDR3 is CASTAMYSYEQYF. CDR3 DNA sequence: TGTGCCAGCACCGCGATGTATTCCTACGAGCAGTACTTC.